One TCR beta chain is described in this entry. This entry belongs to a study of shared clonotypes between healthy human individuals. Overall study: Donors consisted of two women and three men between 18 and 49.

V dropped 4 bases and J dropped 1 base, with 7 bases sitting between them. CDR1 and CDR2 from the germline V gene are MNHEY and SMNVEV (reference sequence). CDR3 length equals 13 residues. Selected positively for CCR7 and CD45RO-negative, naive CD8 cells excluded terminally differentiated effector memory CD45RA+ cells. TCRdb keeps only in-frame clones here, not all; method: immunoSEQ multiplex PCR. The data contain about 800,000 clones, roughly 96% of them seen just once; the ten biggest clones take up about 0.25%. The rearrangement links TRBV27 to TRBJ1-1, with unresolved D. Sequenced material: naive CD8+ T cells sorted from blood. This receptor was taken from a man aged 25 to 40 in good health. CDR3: CASSWLGNTEAFF. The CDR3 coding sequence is TGTGCCAGCAGTTGGCTGGGGAACACTGAAGCTTTCTTT.